This passage covers 27 T cell receptor beta chains from one sample sequenced in a study of CD8+CD57+ T cells in acquired aplastic anemia. Genomic DNA constituted the template upon which TCR beta VDJ and CDR3 profiling was performed. MiXCR was run by TCRdb on the reads, yielding one entry per CDR3 protein. The sample yields approximately 200,000 distinct CDR3 sequences, roughly 56% seen once. The source material was sorted CD4+, CD8+, or CD8+CD57+ T cells (not recorded which) from PBMCs. The receptors here all came from a human donor in good health, serving as a control.

At least ten counts were recorded for this clonotype. The V call is TRBV10-3, the J call TRBJ2-7, with D maybe TRBD2 (6 bases). The ends were cut back, 3 bases at V and 3 bases at J, with 15 bases in the middle. Germline values: CDR1 ENHRY, CDR2 SYGVKD. The CDR3 covers 15 residues. The CDR3 region has the DNA TGTGCCATCAGTGACCCCGGGACTTTTAGCTACGAGCAGTACTTC. As protein: CAISDPGTFSYEQYF.

The chain employs TRBV7-2 and TRBJ2-1; D gene ambiguous. The CDR3 is made up of 13 amino acids. Germline V CDR1 and CDR2: SGHTA, FQGNSA. Trimming took 3 bases from V and 12 from J, leaving 15 bases between them. CDR3 coding DNA: TGTGCCAGCAGCTTGGGTCCGACCCGTGCGCAGTTCTTC. Translating it yields CASSLGPTRAQFF. The full variable domain, rest sourced from reference TRBV7-2 and TRBJ2-1, is GAGVSQSPSNKVTEKGKDVELRCDPISGHTALYWYRQSLGQGLEFLIYFQGNSAPDKSGLPSDRFSAERTGGSVSTLTIQRTQQEDSAVYLCASSLGPTRAQFFGPGTRLTVL.

The CDR3 DNA reads TGTGCCAGCAGTTACCGGGGACTAGCGGGAAGAGATACGCAGTATTTT. It codes for CASSYRGLAGRDTQYF. This rearrangement joins TRBV6-5 to TRBJ2-3, with 13 bases aligning to TRBD2. V lost 2 bases to trimming and J lost 5 bases; unmatched junction nucleotides: 4. CDR3 length: 16 residues. The germline gives CDR1 MNHEY, CDR2 SVGAGI.

The rearrangement links TRBV7-2 to TRBJ2-7; D possibly corresponds to TRBD2 (6 bases). The germline CDR1 and CDR2 sequences are SGHTA and FQGNSA. Between the trimmed V and J ends, which lost 7 bases and 4 bases, there was a span of 17 bases. CDR3 length: 14 amino acids. The chain's CDR3 is CASTPGTGEYEQYF. The DNA of the CDR3 is TGTGCCAGCACCCCAGGGACGGGGGAGTACGAGCAGTACTTC.

The chain joins TRBV15 to TRBJ2-5; 8 positions agree with TRBD2. V was clipped by 0 bases and J by 0 bases; unmatched bases: 6. CDR1 LNHNV and CDR2 YYDKDF come from the germline V gene (reference sequence). The CDR3 runs 17 residues. CDR3 sequence reads: CATSRDPSGGDQETQYF. The CDR3 nucleotides are TGTGCCACCAGCAGAGATCCAAGCGGGGGAGACCAAGAGACCCAGTACTTC.

The chain is built from TRBV7-6 and TRBJ2-5, with D perhaps matching TRBD1 or TRBD2 (6 bases each). The V gene lost 5 bases and the J gene lost 9 bases, with 22 bases spanning the gap. Germline CDR1 and CDR2: SGHVS and FNYEAQ. This CDR3 spans 15 amino acids. The CDR3 here is CASSAGGYSNQPQYF. Written as DNA, the CDR3 is TGTGCCAGCAGCGCCGGGGGCTATAGCAATCAGCCCCAGTACTTC.

This clonotype showed up many times. The chain joins TRBV20-1 to TRBJ2-7; 7 nucleotides align to TRBD2. The CDR3 spans 18 residues. In germline, CDR1 is DFQATT, CDR2 SNEGSKA (reference sequence). After removal of 2 bases from V and 2 bases from J, the junction contained 18 bases not matched to a gene. CDR3 protein: CSARFRGGKLQVPYEQYF. The CDR3 coding sequence is TGCAGTGCTAGATTCCGGGGAGGGAAACTCCAGGTTCCCTACGAGCAGTACTTC.

The rearrangement links TRBV12-5 to TRBJ1-2; a possible D gene is TRBD1 (5 bases). CDR1 LGHNT and CDR2 FRNRAP come from the germline V gene. The CDR3 sequence is 12 residues long. The DNA for the CDR3 is TGTGCCAGCAGACGGACAACCTATGGCTACACCTTC. Encoded protein: CASRRTTYGYTF.

This clonotype was observed a few times. The chain combines TRBV3-2 with TRBJ2-1; the table names TRBD1, a call not compared with the DNA. TRBV3-2 is deemed a pseudogene. The CDR3 has 13 amino acids. The CDR3 is CASSQAGRNEQFF. As DNA, the CDR3 is TGTGCCAGCAGCCAAGCCGGGCGGAATGAGCAGTTCTTC.

Comment on this clonotype: Because it lacks the conserved phenylalanine or tryptophan at the end, this CDR3 is likely a read error. The chain links TRBV7-3 to TRBJ1-1; D perhaps matches TRBD1 (5 bases). Germline V gene data show CDR1 as SGHTA and CDR2 as FQGTGA. V was shortened by 3 bases and J by 8 bases, with 16 bases between the two germline ends. The CDR3 extends over 14 amino acids. CDR3 sequence reads: CASSFDGGSREAFS. The CDR3 nucleotides are TGTGCCAGCAGCTTTGACGGGGGGTCTCGGGAAGCTTTCTCT.

The chain combines TRBV7-2 with TRBJ2-7; TRBD2 matches at 12 bases. The CDR3 has 16 residues. V lost 4 bases, J lost 4 bases, and 8 bases stayed unmatched. Germline V gene sequence: CDR1 SGHTA, CDR2 FQGNSA. The DNA for the CDR3 is TGTGCCAGCAGCTCCTGGACTAGCGGGGTATTTTACGAGCAGTACTTC. As protein: CASSSWTSGVFYEQYF. Full variable domain (rest looked up from reference TRBV7-2 and TRBJ2-7): GAGVSQSPSNKVTEKGKDVELRCDPISGHTALYWYRQSLGQGLEFLIYFQGNSAPDKSGLPSDRFSAERTGGSVSTLTIQRTQQEDSAVYLCASSSWTSGVFYEQYFGPGTRLTVT.

The chain recombines TRBV7-6 with TRBJ2-5; D tentatively reads TRBD1 or TRBD2 (5 bases each). Germline CDR1 SGHVS, CDR2 FNYEAQ. The CDR3 totals 13 residues. CDR3 nucleotide sequence: TGTGCTAGGCCAGGGACGAATCAAGAGACCCAGTACTTC. This gives the protein CARPGTNQETQYF.

This chain links TRBV20-1 with TRBJ1-3; D not certain. The CDR3 loop spans 14 amino acids. V was clipped by 3 bases and J by 0 bases, with 9 bases between them. The germline V gene has CDR1 DFQATT and CDR2 SNEGSKA (reference sequence). This chain's CDR3 is CSASDKSSGNTIYF. The CDR3 DNA reads TGCAGTGCTAGCGACAAAAGCTCTGGAAACACCATATATTTT.

The gene calls are TRBV20-1 and TRBJ2-7, with 8 positions matching TRBD2. Germline V gene lookup returns CDR1 DFQATT and CDR2 SNEGSKA (reference sequence). V was clipped by 5 bases and J by 0 bases; unmatched bases: 9. CDR3 length: 15 amino acids. The CDR3 loop reads CSARGGVDSSYEQYF. CDR3 nucleotide sequence: TGCAGTGCTCGGGGGGGGGTGGACAGCTCCTACGAGCAGTACTTC.

This clonotype came up many times. The J gene is TRBJ2-1, the V gene TRBV5-1; D is tentatively TRBD1 or TRBD2 (5 bases each). This CDR3 is 13 amino acids long. Trimming cost V 1 base and J 9 bases, with 11 bases left between them. Looked up from germline, CDR1 is SGHRS and CDR2 is YFSETQ. CDR3: CASSLTGASEQFF. In nucleotides, the CDR3 is TGCGCCAGCAGCTTGACCGGGGCTAGTGAGCAGTTCTTC.

The chain combines TRBV2 with TRBJ1-1; D gene uncertain. V dropped 2 bases and J dropped 11 bases, with 9 bases sitting between them. The germline CDR1 and CDR2 sequences are SNHLY and FYNNEI. The CDR3 contains 11 residues. The CDR3 sequence is CASSEMEDAFF. CDR3 coding DNA: TGTGCCAGCAGTGAAATGGAGGATGCTTTCTTT.

The gene calls are TRBV20-1 and TRBJ2-7, with TRBD1 identical over 7 bases. The CDR3 is made up of 13 amino acids. J was trimmed by 4 bases and V by 6 bases; bases with no gene match: 9. Germline V gene data show CDR1 as DFQATT and CDR2 as SNEGSKA (reference sequence). Written as DNA, the CDR3 is TGCAGTGCGGGTTCTGGACAGGCGTACGAGCAGTACTTC. The encoded protein is CSAGSGQAYEQYF.

The gene calls are TRBV7-6 and TRBJ2-1; maybe TRBD2 (5 bases). CDR1 and CDR2 (germline): SGHVS, FNYEAQ. V was cut by 1 base and J by 4 bases, with 11 bases left in between. This CDR3 contains 15 residues. The CDR3 loop is CASSLGETQYNEQFF. CDR3 bases: TGTGCCAGCAGCTTAGGGGAGACCCAGTACAATGAGCAGTTCTTC.

On this clonotype itself: The CDR3 ends on some other residue instead of the conserved phenylalanine or tryptophan, so this is likely a read error. No DNA is shown, since the ends of the CDR3 on it are uncertain; the CDR3 is the one TCRdb lists. V is TRBV10-1 and J is TRBJ2-1; no DNA check was done on the table's D call, TRBD1. Termini included, the CDR3 measures 14 amino acids. Germline V lookup: CDR1 WNHNN, CDR2 SYGVQD (reference sequence). The chain's CDR3 is CASKRGCFYNELFL.

In regard to this clonotype: This may come from a read error, since a much larger clone is one base off. The V call is TRBV6-5, the J call TRBJ1-3; no clear D. Germline CDR1 reads MNHEY; CDR2 reads SVGAGI. This CDR3 is 15 amino acids long. CDR3 in DNA: TGTGCCGGCAGACCCCCCCTGGCCGGGGTGAACACCATATATTTT. Amino acids: CAGRPPLAGVNTIYF.

Remarks on this clonotype: A much bigger clone sits one base away, suggesting this may be a read error. V and J are TRBV10-3 and TRBJ1-4; D not resolved. CDR1 and CDR2 from the germline V gene are ENHRY and SYGVKD. The CDR3 extends over 14 amino acids. With 3 bases removed from V and 0 bases from J, the gap between germline ends came to 5 bases. The CDR3 DNA reads as TGTGCCATCAGTGATTATGCAACTAATGAAAAACTGTTTTTT. Its translation is CAISDYATNEKLFF.

J is TRBJ2-3 and V is TRBV4-3; D unresolved. There are 14 residues in the CDR3. CDR1 and CDR2 from the germline V gene are LGHNA and YSLEER. V was shortened by 0 bases and J by 7 bases, with 11 bases between the two germline ends. In DNA, the CDR3 is TGCGCCAGCAGCCAAGACGTCACAGAGAATACGCAGTATTTT. Translated: CASSQDVTENTQYF.

This clonotype has a count of ten or more. The genes are TRBV20-1 and TRBJ1-2; TRBD1 might be the D (5 bases). The CDR3 is made up of 12 amino acids. CDR1 and CDR2 (germline): DFQATT, SNEGSKA (reference sequence). With 3 bases removed from V and 1 base from J, the gap between germline ends came to 6 bases. The CDR3 spells CSASDSNYGYTF. The CDR3 DNA is TGCAGTGCTAGCGACAGTAACTATGGCTACACCTTC.

This clonotype came up many times. The rearrangement joins TRBV20-1 to TRBJ2-1; 8 nucleotides match TRBD2. The germline V gene encodes CDR1 DFQATT and CDR2 SNEGSKA (reference sequence). The length of the CDR3 is 15 residues. V lost 3 bases to trimming and J lost 7 bases; unmatched junction nucleotides: 11. CDR3 sequence (DNA): TGCAGTGCTAGCAACCGGGCCATAGCGGGGAATGAGCAGTTCTTC. This encodes CSASNRAIAGNEQFF.

Remarks on this clonotype: The limits of the CDR3 on the DNA are not certain, so only TCRdb's listed CDR3 is given. V gene TRBV9 combines with J gene TRBJ1-3; no check of the table's D call, TRBD1, against the DNA was made. Germline CDR1 and CDR2: SGDLS and YYNGEE. The CDR3 sequence runs 20 residues, both termini included. The CDR3 region is CASSVLTGTEAFFGQGTIYF.

The gene calls are TRBV15 and TRBJ1-5; D is perhaps TRBD1 (5 bases). CDR1 LNHNV and CDR2 YYDKDF come from the germline V gene (reference sequence). The CDR3 runs 14 residues. Trimming pared 0 bases from V and 11 bases from J, leaving 14 bases between. The CDR3 DNA sequence: TGTGCCACCAGCAGAGAATGGGCGGGGGGGTCCCAGCATTTT. Translation gives CATSREWAGGSQHF.

This clonotype was found a few times. This chain joins TRBV24-1 and TRBJ1-1; 7 bases are shared with TRBD1. Germline-derived CDR1 and CDR2 are KGHDR and SFDVKD. The CDR3 consists of 17 residues. With 2 bases clipped from V and 1 base from J, the junction kept 9 bases outside the gene matches. CDR3 in amino acids: CATSDWTGGRQNTEAFF. The CDR3 nucleotides read TGTGCCACCAGTGATTGGACAGGCGGTCGACAGAACACTGAAGCTTTCTTT.